This T cell receptor beta chain emerged from a study of blood T cells in healthy people across ages. Study-wide results and limits: Donor CMV status was unknown, possibly confounding expanded clonotype changes.

Trimming removed 5 bases from V and 1 base from J, with 11 bases in between. The CDR3 consists of 14 residues. CDR1 and CDR2 from the germline V gene are MNHEY and SVGAGI. Primers used in a second PCR of roughly 6 to 11 cycles were a sample-barcoded 5' primer and a J-beta primer mix. Each cDNA molecule was tagged by a template-switch adaptor that had 12 random nucleotides. Per sample, CDR3-containing paired-end reads numbered at least 2.5 million. TCRdb reprocessed the 5' RACE reads with MiXCR, giving one entry per CDR3 protein. The repertoire includes hundreds of thousands of distinct CDR3 sequences, roughly 49% of them detected once, and 30% to 35% sits in the top ten. Details on this clonotype: What it recognizes is unknown.

This rearrangement joins TRBV6-5 to TRBJ1-2; weak D call: TRBD1 (6 bases). The source material was blood. The origin of this receptor is an older woman in good health. CDR3 amino acids: CASSRWTVNYGYTF. For the CDR3, the DNA is TGTGCCAGCAGTCGCTGGACAGTTAACTATGGCTACACCTTC.